The source of this T cell receptor (beta chain) is a study of PD-1 blockade in classical Hodgkin lymphoma. Germline V gene sequence: CDR1 SQVTM, CDR2 ANQGSEA. V lost 5 bases, J lost 1 base, and 14 bases stayed unmatched. The length of the CDR3 is 18 residues. The patients all showed relapse after autologous stem cell transplantation, while their brentuximab vedotin exposure varied. The data were produced by immunoSEQ multiplex PCR, yet TCRdb's version contains in-frame clones alone and is incomplete. In the table there are 70,000 or so clones, approximately 94% of which are singletons. The chain joins TRBV29-1 to TRBJ2-6; 7 bases are a match to TRBD2. The clonotype originates from a human donor with classical Hodgkin lymphoma. The material sequenced was peripheral blood mononuclear cells (PBMCs), taken at baseline. The CDR3 bases are TGCAGCGTTCCCTCGCGGGGCGGGAGTGGGTCTGGGGCCAACGTCCTGACTTTC. Protein: CSVPSRGGSGSGANVLTF. The full variable domain, its missing parts supplied by reference TRBV29-1 and TRBJ2-6, is SAVISQKPSRDICQRGTSLTIQCQVDSQVTMMFWYRQQPGQSLTLIATANQGSEATYESGFVIDKFPISRPNLTFSTLTVSNMSPEDSSIYLCSVPSRGGSGSGANVLTFGAGSRLTVL.